This is a list of T cell receptor beta chains from one sample in a study of blood T cell repertoires in COVID-19. Libraries were prepared by immunoSEQ multiplex PCR; TCRdb keeps only in-frame clonotypes and omits some of them. Of 200,000 to 300,000 clones listed, approximately 80% were seen once; the top ten hold about 4.4%. Input material: peripheral blood. All receptors come from a woman between 65 and 79 years old with acute or convalescent COVID-19. The CDR3 runs from the conserved cysteine through the conserved F or W. D genes are given only for firm matches. Part of the rows lack a size; the others show once, few, many or a class for expanded clones.

16,.,TRBJ1-3,.,TRBV28,CASSLDRFRSGNTIYF,TGTGCCAGCAGTTTAGACAGGTTCCGCTCTGGAAACACCATATATTTT
19,once,TRBJ2-1,TRBD2,TRBV14,CASSQGPLAGAPLHNEQFF,TGTGCCAGCAGCCAAGGCCCGCTAGCGGGGGCCCCGCTCCACAATGAGCAGTTCTTC
19,.,TRBJ1-5,.,TRBV19,CASSIAGSPRQYSNQPQHF,TGTGCCAGTAGTATTGCGGGATCCCCCCGTCAATATAGCAATCAGCCCCAGCATTTT
21,.,TRBJ2-7,TRBD2,TRBV4-2,CASSQEFVVTAGGQSSYEQYF,TGTGCCAGCAGCCAAGAATTCGTGGTGACAGCGGGGGGCCAAAGCTCCTACGAGCAGTACTTC
19,.,TRBJ2-2,TRBD1,TRBV4-1,CASSQGRDRGSRRTGELFF,TGCGCCAGCAGCCAAGGAAGGGACAGGGGTTCCCGGAGGACCGGGGAGCTGTTTTTT
15,.,TRBJ2-5,.,TRBV7-2,CASSLGGGYQETQYF,TGTGCCAGCAGCTTAGGCGGAGGGTACCAAGAGACCCAGTACTTC
13,.,TRBJ1-1,TRBD1,TRBV7-9,CASSFGLGQEAFF,TGTGCCAGCAGCTTCGGACTGGGACAGGAAGCTTTCTTT
15,.,TRBJ2-1,TRBD1,TRBV5-1,CASSPSTGAYNEQFF,TGCGCCAGCAGCCCCTCGACAGGGGCCTACAATGAGCAGTTCTTC
15,.,TRBJ1-6,.,TRBV7-9,CASTTGQGSNSPLHF,TGTGCCAGCACAACGGGGCAGGGGAGTAATTCACCCCTCCACTTT
14,.,TRBJ1-2,.,TRBV7-2,CASSSARGVRGYTF,TGTGCCAGCAGCTCAGCCAGGGGAGTTCGGGGCTACACCTTC
13,.,TRBJ1-2,TRBD1,TRBV6-2/TRBV6-3,CASSYQTGTGYTF,TGTGCCAGCAGTTACCAGACAGGGACTGGCTACACCTTC
14,.,TRBJ1-2,.,TRBV4-1,CASSQITADYGYTF,TGCGCCAGCAGCCAAATCACAGCGGACTATGGCTACACCTTC
12,.,TRBJ2-1,.,TRBV9,CASSPTYNEQFF,TGTGCCAGCAGCCCTACCTACAATGAGCAGTTCTTC
12,many,TRBJ1-1,TRBD1,TRBV10-3,CAISEGGQVAFF,TGTGCCATCAGTGAGGGGGGACAGGTGGCTTTCTTT
16,.,TRBJ1-1,.,TRBV4-1,CASSQDSQSSNTEAFF,TGCGCCAGCAGCCAAGATTCTCAGTCCTCGAACACTGAAGCTTTCTTT
14,once,TRBJ2-1,.,TRBV5-3,CARSLKHGEYEQFF,TGTGCCAGAAGCTTGAAGCACGGGGAATATGAGCAGTTCTTC
13,.,TRBJ1-1,.,TRBV7-6,CASSLSLENEAFF,TGTGCCAGCAGCTTATCCCTTGAGAATGAAGCTTTCTTT
17,.,TRBJ1-5,TRBD1,TRBV2,CACARGQGGSGGQPQHF,TGTGCCTGCGCCCGGGGACAGGGTGGTTCGGGGGGTCAGCCCCAGCATTTT
13,.,TRBJ2-3,.,TRBV19,CASSGTSTDTQYF,TGTGCCAGCTCCGGGACTTCCACAGATACGCAGTATTTT
13,.,TRBJ1-2,.,TRBV27,CASSFWQNYGYTF,TGTGCCAGCAGTTTTTGGCAGAACTATGGCTACACCTTC
14,.,TRBJ2-7,.,TRBV10-1,CASSESHRSYEQYF,TGCGCCAGCAGTGAGTCGCACAGGTCCTACGAGCAGTACTTC
14,.,TRBJ1-6,.,TRBV9,CASSLQTGNSPLHF,TGTGCCAGCAGCCTCCAAACAGGGAACTCACCCCTCCACTTT
15,.,TRBJ1-4,.,TRBV30,CAWRPPGQSNEKLFF,TGTGCCTGGAGACCCCCGGGACAATCTAATGAAAAACTGTTTTTT
13,.,TRBJ2-7,.,TRBV6-2/TRBV6-3,CASSNTGFHEQYF,TGTGCCAGCAGTAATACAGGGTTCCACGAGCAGTACTTC
16,once,TRBJ2-5,TRBD1,TRBV7-6,CASSQAAGGGQETQYF,TGTGCCAGCAGCCAAGCTGCAGGGGGCGGTCAAGAGACCCAGTACTTC
15,.,TRBJ1-2,TRBD1,TRBV5-1,CASQRDPGQGNGYTF,TGCGCCAGCCAGAGAGATCCGGGACAGGGGAATGGCTACACCTTC
14,.,TRBJ1-2,.,TRBV5-1,CASSLGASAYGYTF,TGCGCCAGCAGCTTGGGGGCATCAGCTTATGGCTACACCTTC
14,.,TRBJ2-5,TRBD2,TRBV7-9,CASSPSGGRETQYF,TGTGCCAGCAGCCCTAGCGGGGGGAGGGAGACCCAGTACTTC
17,.,TRBJ2-3,.,TRBV4-2,CASSQEGRGISTDTQYF,TGTGCCAGCAGCCAAGAAGGGCGGGGCATAAGCACAGATACGCAGTATTTT